This note documents a single T cell receptor beta chain sequence. Its matching antigen is unknown. This sample stems from a study of cytomegalovirus exposure and HLA in healthy donors. Though probably carrying unrecorded immune exposures, donors were nominally healthy at sampling. The CDR3 is 14 residues long. Per the germline V gene, CDR1 is MGHDK and CDR2 is SYGVNS. J gave up 8 bases and V 2 bases, and 8 bases lay outside the gene matches. PCR employed 60 Vbeta and 13 Jbeta primers. Assay used: immunoSEQ multiplex PCR; TCRdb lists only in-frame clones, some missing. The repertoire consists of around 140,000 clones, with about three quarters occurring once and the leading ten covering about 1.6%. Study findings and constraints: As a later analysis showed, a missense DCLRE1C variant was linked to trimming of TCR beta V- and J-genes.

The chain joins TRBV25-1 to TRBJ1-1; 7 bases line up with TRBD1. The source of this sequence is a woman younger than 35 in good health and CMV-seronegative. Sequenced input: PBMCs. CDR3 sequence: CASSEEDRPAEAFF. The CDR3 DNA reads TGTGCCAGCAGTGAAGAGGACAGGCCCGCCGAAGCTTTCTTT.